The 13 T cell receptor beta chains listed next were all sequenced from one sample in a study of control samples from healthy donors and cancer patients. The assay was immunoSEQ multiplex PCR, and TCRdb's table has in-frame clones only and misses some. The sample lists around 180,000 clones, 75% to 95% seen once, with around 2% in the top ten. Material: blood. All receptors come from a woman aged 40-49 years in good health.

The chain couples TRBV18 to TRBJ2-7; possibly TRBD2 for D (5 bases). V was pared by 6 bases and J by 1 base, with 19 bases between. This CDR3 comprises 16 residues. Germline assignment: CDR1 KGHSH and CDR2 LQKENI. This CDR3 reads CASSLANGLHSYEQYF. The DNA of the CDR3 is TGTGCCAGCTCCCTGGCAAACGGACTCCATTCCTACGAGCAGTACTTC.

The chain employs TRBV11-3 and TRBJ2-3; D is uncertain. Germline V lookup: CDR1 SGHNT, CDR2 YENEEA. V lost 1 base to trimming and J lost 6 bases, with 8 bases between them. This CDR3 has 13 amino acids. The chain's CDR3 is CASSLAIFDTQYF. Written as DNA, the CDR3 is TGTGCCAGCAGCTTAGCCATTTTCGATACGCAGTATTTT.

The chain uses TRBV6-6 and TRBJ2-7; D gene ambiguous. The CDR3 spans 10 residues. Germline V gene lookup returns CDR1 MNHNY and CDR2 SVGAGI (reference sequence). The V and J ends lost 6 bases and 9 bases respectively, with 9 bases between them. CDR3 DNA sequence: TGTGCCAGCAGGGACGTAGTGCAGTACTTC. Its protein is CASRDVVQYF.

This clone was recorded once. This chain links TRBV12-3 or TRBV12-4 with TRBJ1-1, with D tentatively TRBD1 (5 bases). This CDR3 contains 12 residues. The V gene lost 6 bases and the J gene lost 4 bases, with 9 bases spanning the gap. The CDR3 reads CASSWGVTEAFF. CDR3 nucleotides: TGTGCCAGCAGCTGGGGGGTCACTGAAGCTTTCTTT.

The CDR3 region has the DNA TGTGCCAGCAGTCGGGACAGTTCCTACGAGCAGTACTTC. Protein product: CASSRDSSYEQYF. The chain recombines TRBV28 with TRBJ2-7; 7 nucleotides line up with TRBD1. With V trimmed by 5 bases and J by 1 base, 2 bases remained unmatched. CDR1 is MDHEN, CDR2 SYDVKM, per germline. This CDR3 has 13 residues.

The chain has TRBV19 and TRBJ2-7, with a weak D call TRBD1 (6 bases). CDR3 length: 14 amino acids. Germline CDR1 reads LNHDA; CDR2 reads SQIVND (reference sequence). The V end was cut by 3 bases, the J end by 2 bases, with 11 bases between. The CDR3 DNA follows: TGTGCCAGTAGTATGGGGGCGACAGCCTACGAGCAGTACTTC. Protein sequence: CASSMGATAYEQYF. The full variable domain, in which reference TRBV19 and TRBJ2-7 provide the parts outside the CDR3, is DGGITQSPKYLFRKEGQNVTLSCEQNLNHDAMYWYRQDPGQGLRLIYYSQIVNDFQKGDIAEGYSVSREKKESFPLTVTSAQKNPTAFYLCASSMGATAYEQYFGPGTRLTVT.

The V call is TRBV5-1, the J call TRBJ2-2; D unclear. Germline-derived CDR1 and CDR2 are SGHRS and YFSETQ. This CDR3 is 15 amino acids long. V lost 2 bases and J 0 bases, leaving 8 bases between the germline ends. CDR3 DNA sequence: TGCGCCAGCAGCTTTGGAGCTCCGAACACCGGGGAGCTGTTTTTT. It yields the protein CASSFGAPNTGELFF.

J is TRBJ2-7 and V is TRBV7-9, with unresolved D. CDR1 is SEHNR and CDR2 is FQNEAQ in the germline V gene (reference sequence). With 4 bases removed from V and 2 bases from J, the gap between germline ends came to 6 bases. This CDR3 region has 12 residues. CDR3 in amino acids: CASSSATYEQYF. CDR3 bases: TGTGCCAGCAGCTCGGCAACCTACGAGCAGTACTTC.

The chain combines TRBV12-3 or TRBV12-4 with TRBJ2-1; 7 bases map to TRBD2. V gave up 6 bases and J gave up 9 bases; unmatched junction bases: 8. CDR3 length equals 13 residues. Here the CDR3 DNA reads TGTGCCAGCAGCCCCGATGGGGGGGGTGAGCAGTTCTTC. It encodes CASSPDGGGEQFF.

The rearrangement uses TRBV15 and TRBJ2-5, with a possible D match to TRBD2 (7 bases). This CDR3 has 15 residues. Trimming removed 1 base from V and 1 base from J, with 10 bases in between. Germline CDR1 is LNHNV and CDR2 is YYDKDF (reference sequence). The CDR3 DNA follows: TGTGCCACCAGCAGAGGGGGGGGCAGCCAAGAGACCCAGTACTTC. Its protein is CATSRGGGSQETQYF.

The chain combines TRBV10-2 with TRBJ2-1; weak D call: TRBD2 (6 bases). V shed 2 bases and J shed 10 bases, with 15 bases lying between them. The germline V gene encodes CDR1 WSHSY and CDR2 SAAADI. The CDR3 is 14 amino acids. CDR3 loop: CASSEISGGNEQFF. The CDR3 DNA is TGCGCCAGCAGTGAGATTTCAGGCGGGAACGAGCAGTTCTTC.

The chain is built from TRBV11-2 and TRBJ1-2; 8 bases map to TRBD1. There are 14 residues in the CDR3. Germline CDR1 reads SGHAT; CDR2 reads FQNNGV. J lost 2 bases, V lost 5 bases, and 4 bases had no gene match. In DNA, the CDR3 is TGTGCCAGCAGCCTTAACAGGGGGAACTATGGCTACACCTTC. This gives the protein CASSLNRGNYGYTF.

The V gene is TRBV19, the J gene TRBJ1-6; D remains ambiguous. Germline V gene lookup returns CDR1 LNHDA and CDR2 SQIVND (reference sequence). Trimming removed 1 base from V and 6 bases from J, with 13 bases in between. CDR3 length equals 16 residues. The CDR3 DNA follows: TGTGCCAGTAGTATAGGGGCAGCGATACTTAATTCACCCCTCCACTTT. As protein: CASSIGAAILNSPLHF. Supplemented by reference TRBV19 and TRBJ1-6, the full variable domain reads DGGITQSPKYLFRKEGQNVTLSCEQNLNHDAMYWYRQDPGQGLRLIYYSQIVNDFQKGDIAEGYSVSREKKESFPLTVTSAQKNPTAFYLCASSIGAAILNSPLHFGNGTRLTVT.